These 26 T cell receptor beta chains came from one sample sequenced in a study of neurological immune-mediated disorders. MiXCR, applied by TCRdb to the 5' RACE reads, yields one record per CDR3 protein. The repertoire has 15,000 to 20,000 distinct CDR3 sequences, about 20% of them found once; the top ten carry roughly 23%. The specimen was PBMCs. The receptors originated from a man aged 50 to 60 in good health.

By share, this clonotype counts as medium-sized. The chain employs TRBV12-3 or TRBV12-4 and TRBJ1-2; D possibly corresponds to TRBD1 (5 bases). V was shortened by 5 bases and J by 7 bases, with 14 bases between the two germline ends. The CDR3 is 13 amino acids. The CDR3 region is CASSRLGAGGYTF. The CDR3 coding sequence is TGTGCCAGCAGTAGACTCGGGGCAGGTGGCTACACCTTC.

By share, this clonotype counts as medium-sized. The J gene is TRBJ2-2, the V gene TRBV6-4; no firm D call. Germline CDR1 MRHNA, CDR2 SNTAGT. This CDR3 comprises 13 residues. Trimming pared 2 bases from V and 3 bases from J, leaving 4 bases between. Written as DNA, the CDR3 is TGTGCCAGCAGTGACAGGGACACCGGGGAGCTGTTTTTT. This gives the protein CASSDRDTGELFF.

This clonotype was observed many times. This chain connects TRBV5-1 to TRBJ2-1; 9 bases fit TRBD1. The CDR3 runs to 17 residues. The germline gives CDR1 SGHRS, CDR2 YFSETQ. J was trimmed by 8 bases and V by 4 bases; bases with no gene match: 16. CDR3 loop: CASSEDRGAPGGDEQFF. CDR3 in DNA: TGCGCCAGCAGCGAGGACAGGGGAGCCCCGGGGGGAGATGAGCAGTTCTTC.

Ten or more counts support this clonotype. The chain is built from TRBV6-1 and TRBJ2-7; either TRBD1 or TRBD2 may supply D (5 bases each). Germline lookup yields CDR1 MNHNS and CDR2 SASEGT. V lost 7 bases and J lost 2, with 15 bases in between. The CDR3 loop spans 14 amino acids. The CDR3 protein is CASIPEGETYEQYF. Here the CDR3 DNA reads TGTGCCAGCATTCCGGAAGGGGAGACCTACGAGCAGTACTTC.

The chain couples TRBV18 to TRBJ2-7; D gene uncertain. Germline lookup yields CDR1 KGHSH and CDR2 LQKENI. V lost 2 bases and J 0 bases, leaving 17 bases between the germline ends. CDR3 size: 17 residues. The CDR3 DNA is TGTGCCAGCTCACCAGCGGTCGGCAGCCTCAGCTCCTACGAGCAGTACTTC. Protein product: CASSPAVGSLSSYEQYF.

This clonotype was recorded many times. The CDR3 DNA is TGCAGTGCTAGCACGACACGGAGCTCCTACGAGCAGTACTTC. This codes for CSASTTRSSYEQYF. The V gene is TRBV20-1, the J gene TRBJ2-7; D uncertain. Trimming pared 3 bases from V and 0 bases from J, leaving 12 bases between. The CDR3 consists of 14 residues. The V gene's germline CDR1 is DFQATT and CDR2 SNEGSKA (reference sequence).

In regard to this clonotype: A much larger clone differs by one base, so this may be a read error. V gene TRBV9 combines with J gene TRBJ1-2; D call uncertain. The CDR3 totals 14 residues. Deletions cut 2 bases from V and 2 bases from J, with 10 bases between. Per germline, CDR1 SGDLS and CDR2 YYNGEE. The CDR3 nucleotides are TGTGCCAGCAGCGTCGTGACATCCAACTATGGCTACACCTTC. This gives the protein CASSVVTSNYGYTF.

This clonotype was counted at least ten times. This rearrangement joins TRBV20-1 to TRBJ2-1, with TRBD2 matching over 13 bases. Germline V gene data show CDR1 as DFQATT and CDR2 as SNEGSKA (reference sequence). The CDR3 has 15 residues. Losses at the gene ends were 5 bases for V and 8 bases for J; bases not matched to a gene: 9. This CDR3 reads CSAQSTSGRADEQFF. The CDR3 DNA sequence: TGCAGTGCTCAAAGTACTAGCGGGAGGGCCGATGAGCAGTTCTTC.

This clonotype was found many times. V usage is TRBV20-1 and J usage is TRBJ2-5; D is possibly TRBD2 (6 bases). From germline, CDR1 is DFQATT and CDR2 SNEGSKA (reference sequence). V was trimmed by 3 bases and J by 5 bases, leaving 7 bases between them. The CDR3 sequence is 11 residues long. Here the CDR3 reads CSAREGETQYF. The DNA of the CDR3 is TGCAGTGCTAGGGAGGGTGAGACCCAGTACTTC.

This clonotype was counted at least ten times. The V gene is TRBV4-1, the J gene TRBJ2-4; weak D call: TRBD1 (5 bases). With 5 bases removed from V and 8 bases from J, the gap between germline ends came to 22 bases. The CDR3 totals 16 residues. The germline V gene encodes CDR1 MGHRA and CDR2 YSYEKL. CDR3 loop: CASSFRPLRTKDIQYF. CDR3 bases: TGCGCCAGCAGCTTTCGACCGCTTCGGACAAAGGACATTCAGTACTTC.

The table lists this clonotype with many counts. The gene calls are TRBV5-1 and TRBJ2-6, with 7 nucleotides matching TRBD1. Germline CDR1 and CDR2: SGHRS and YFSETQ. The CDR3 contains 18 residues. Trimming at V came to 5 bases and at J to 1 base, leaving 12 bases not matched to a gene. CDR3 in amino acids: CASSFTVQTGSGANVLTF. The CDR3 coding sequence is TGCGCCAGCAGTTTCACCGTACAGACAGGGTCTGGGGCCAACGTCCTGACTTTC. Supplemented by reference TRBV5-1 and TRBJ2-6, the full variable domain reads KAGVTQTPRYLIKTRGQQVTLSCSPISGHRSVSWYQQTPGQGLQFLFEYFSETQRNKGNFPGRFSGRQFSNSRSEMNVSTLELGDSALYLCASSFTVQTGSGANVLTFGAGSRLTVL.

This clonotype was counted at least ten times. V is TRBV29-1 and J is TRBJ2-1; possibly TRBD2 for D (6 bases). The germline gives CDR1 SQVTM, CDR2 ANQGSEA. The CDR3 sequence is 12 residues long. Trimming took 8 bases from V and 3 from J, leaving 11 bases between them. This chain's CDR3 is CSKVGGYNEQFF. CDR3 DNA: TGCAGCAAAGTCGGGGGCTACAATGAGCAGTTCTTC.

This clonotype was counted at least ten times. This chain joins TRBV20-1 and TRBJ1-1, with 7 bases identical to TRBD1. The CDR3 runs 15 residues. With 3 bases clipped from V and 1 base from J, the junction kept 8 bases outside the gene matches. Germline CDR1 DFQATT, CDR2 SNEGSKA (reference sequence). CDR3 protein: CSASEGGSGNTEAFF. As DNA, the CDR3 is TGCAGTGCTAGCGAAGGGGGCTCCGGGAACACTGAAGCTTTCTTT.

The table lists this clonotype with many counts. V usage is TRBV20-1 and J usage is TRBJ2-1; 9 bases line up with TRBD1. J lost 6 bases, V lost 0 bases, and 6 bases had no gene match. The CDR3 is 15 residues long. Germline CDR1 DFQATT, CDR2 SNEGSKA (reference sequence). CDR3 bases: TGCAGTGCTAGAGATCCGGGACAGGGATCCAATGAGCAGTTCTTC. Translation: CSARDPGQGSNEQFF.

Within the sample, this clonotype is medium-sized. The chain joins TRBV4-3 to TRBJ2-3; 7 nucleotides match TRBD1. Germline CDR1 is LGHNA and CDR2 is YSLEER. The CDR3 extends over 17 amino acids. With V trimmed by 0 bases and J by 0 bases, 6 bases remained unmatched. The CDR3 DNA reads TGCGCCAGCAGCCAAGAGAACTCGGGACAGAGCACAGATACGCAGTATTTT. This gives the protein CASSQENSGQSTDTQYF.

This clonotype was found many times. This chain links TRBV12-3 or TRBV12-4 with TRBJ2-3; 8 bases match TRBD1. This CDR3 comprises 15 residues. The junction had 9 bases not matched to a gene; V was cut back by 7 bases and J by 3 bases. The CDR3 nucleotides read TGTGCCAGCATCCTGCAGGGGGCAGGAACAGATACGCAGTATTTT. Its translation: CASILQGAGTDTQYF.

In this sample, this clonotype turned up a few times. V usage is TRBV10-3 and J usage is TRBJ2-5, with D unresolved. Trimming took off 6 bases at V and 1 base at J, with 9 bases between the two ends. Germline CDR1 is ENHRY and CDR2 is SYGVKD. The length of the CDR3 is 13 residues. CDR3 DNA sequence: TGTGCCATCAGAAGGAGTCTCCAAGAGACCCAGTACTTC. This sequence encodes CAIRRSLQETQYF.

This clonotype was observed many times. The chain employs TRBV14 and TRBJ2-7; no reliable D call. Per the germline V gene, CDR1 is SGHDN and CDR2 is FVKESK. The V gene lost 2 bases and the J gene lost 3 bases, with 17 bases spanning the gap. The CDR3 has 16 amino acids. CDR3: CASSQKPAGFGYEQYF. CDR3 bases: TGTGCCAGCAGCCAAAAGCCAGCCGGGTTTGGCTACGAGCAGTACTTC. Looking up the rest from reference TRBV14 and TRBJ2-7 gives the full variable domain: EAGVTQFPSHSVIEKGQTVTLRCDPISGHDNLYWYRRVMGKEIKFLLHFVKESKQDESGMPNNRFLAERTGGTYSTLKVQPAELEDSGVYFCASSQKPAGFGYEQYFGPGTRLTVT.

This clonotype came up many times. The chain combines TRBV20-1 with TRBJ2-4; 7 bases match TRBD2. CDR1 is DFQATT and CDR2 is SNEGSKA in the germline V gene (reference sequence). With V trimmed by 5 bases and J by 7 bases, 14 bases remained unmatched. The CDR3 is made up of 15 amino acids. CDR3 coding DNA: TGCAGTGCTCATATGGGGTCAGGGAGGGGTAACATTCAGTACTTC. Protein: CSAHMGSGRGNIQYF.

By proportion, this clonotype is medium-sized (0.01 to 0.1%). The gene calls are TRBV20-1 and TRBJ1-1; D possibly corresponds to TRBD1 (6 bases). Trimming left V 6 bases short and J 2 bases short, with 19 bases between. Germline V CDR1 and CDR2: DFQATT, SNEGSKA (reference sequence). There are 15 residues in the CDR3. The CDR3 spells CSATGHDGGNTEAFF. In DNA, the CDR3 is TGCAGTGCCACGGGACATGATGGAGGAAACACTGAAGCTTTCTTT.

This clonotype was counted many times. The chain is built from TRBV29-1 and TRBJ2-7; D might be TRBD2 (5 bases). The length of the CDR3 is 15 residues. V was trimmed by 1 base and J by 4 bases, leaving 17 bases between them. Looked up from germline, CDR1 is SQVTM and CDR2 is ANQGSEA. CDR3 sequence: CSVEGYEGFRYEQYF. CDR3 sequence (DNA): TGCAGCGTTGAAGGTTACGAGGGATTTCGTTACGAGCAGTACTTC.

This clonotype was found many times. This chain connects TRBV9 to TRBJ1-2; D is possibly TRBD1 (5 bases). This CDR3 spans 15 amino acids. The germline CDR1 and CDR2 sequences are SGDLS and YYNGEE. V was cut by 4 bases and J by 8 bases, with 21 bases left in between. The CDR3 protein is CASSPYTGTKGGYTF. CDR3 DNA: TGTGCCAGCAGCCCCTATACCGGGACGAAGGGGGGCTACACCTTC. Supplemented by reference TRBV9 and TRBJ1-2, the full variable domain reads DSGVTQTPKHLITATGQRVTLRCSPRSGDLSVYWYQQSLDQGLQFLIQYYNGEERAKGNILERFSAQQFPDLHSELNLSSLELGDSALYFCASSPYTGTKGGYTFGSGTRLTVV.

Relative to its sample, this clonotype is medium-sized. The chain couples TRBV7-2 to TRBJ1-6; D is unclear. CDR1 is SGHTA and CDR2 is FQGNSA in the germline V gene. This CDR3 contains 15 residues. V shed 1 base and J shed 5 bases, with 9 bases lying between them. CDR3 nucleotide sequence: TGTGCCAGCAGCTTAGTCGGAAGTAATAATTCACCCCTCCACTTT. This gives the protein CASSLVGSNNSPLHF. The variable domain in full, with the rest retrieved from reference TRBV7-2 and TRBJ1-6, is GAGVSQSPSNKVTEKGKDVELRCDPISGHTALYWYRQSLGQGLEFLIYFQGNSAPDKSGLPSDRFSAERTGGSVSTLTIQRTQQEDSAVYLCASSLVGSNNSPLHFGNGTRLTVT.

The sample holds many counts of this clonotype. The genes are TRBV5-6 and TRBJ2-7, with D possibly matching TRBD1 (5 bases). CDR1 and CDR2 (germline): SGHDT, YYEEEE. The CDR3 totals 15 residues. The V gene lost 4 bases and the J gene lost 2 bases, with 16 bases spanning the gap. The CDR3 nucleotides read TGTGCCAGCAGCCCGGACATTAGTGGGGCCTACGAGCAGTACTTC. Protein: CASSPDISGAYEQYF.

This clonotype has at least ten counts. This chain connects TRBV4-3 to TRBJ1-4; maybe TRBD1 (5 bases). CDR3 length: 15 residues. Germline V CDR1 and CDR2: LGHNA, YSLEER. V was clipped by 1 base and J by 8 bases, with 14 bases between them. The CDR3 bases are TGCGCCAGCAGCCAAGGGGGACTGGAGGGGGAAAAACTGTTTTTT. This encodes CASSQGGLEGEKLFF.

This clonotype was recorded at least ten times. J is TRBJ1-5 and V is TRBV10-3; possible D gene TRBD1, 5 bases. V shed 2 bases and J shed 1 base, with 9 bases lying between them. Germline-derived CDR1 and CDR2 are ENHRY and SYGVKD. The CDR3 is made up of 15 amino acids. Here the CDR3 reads CAISEGRESNQPQHF. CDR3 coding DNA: TGTGCCATCAGTGAGGGCAGGGAGAGCAATCAGCCCCAGCATTTT.